A single TCR beta chain is shown here with its context. These data originate in a study of T cells in Graves' hyperthyroidism and ophthalmopathy. Trimming at V came to 2 bases and at J to 3 bases, leaving 19 bases not matched to a gene. Germline assignment: CDR1 SGHVS and CDR2 FNYEAQ. The CDR3 contains 20 residues. Amplified TCR beta CDR3 regions came from RNA transcripts. Primed by the HTBI set, a first-round RT-PCR was run on the TCR CDR3. A single record per CDR3 protein comes from TCRdb applying MiXCR to the multiplex PCR reads. Altogether about 350,000 distinct CDR3 sequences are present, 15% to 20% being singletons, with the ten largest covering almost 35%. The authors obtained PBMCs from 10 ml of fresh peripheral blood.

The origin of this receptor is a woman aged 25 to 39 with Graves' hyperthyroidism that later progressed to Graves' ophthalmopathy. The sample taken for sequencing was blood. V is TRBV7-6 and J is TRBJ2-3, with TRBD1 matching over 8 bases. Here the CDR3 reads CASSLFGTGTIVGLTDTQYF. DNA of the CDR3: TGTGCCAGCAGCTTATTCGGGACAGGCACCATCGTGGGATTAACAGATACGCAGTATTTT.